These 32 T cell receptor beta chains came from one sample sequenced in a study of response to subunit inactivated influenza vaccine. TCRdb processed the RT-PCR reads anew with MiXCR; each CDR3 protein has one entry. The data show more than 450,000 distinct CDR3 sequences, less than 8% seen once. Sequenced material: PBMCs from blood, taken around 25 months after vaccination. The receptor set was obtained from a man between 50 and 69 years old who received an inactivated influenza vaccine.

The V gene is TRBV20-1, the J gene TRBJ2-1; D remains ambiguous. V lost 5 bases, J lost 5 bases, and 16 bases lay in between. The CDR3 runs to 14 residues. CDR1 is DFQATT, CDR2 SNEGSKA, per germline (reference sequence). CDR3 in amino acids: CSAGWGYLDNEQFF. The CDR3 nucleotides are TGCAGTGCTGGTTGGGGATATTTGGACAATGAGCAGTTCTTC.

V is TRBV20-1 and J is TRBJ2-2, with 9 nucleotides matching TRBD1. Trimming cost V 0 bases and J 3 bases; bases outside gene matches: 2. Germline V CDR1 and CDR2: DFQATT, SNEGSKA (reference sequence). CDR3 length: 15 amino acids. The CDR3 nucleotides read TGCAGTGCTAGAGAACAGGGGGCGTACACCGGGGAGCTGTTTTTT. Its protein is CSAREQGAYTGELFF.

The rearrangement links TRBV5-1 to TRBJ2-7; TRBD1 might be the D (6 bases). This CDR3 is 14 amino acids long. Germline values: CDR1 SGHRS, CDR2 YFSETQ. V was shortened by 0 bases and J by 1 base, with 8 bases between the two germline ends. The CDR3 DNA reads as TGCGCCAGCAGCTTGGGACAGGTTTCCTACGAGCAGTACTTC. Translating gives CASSLGQVSYEQYF.

The table lists this clonotype with many counts. J is TRBJ2-5 and V is TRBV4-1; 7 nucleotides match TRBD1. Germline V lookup: CDR1 MGHRA, CDR2 YSYEKL. Trimming removed 1 base from V and 2 bases from J; junction bases left unmatched: 4. The CDR3 has 15 residues. The CDR3 bases are TGCGCCAGCAGCCAAGTCCTCAGGGGGCAAGAGACCCAGTACTTC. Translated, it gives CASSQVLRGQETQYF.

The chain is built from TRBV5-1 and TRBJ1-2; D is perhaps TRBD1 (6 bases). The CDR3 runs 15 residues. Trimming shortened V by 0 bases and J by 3 bases, and 12 bases separated the two germline ends. Germline V gene lookup returns CDR1 SGHRS and CDR2 YFSETQ. CDR3 protein: CASSLGGQTHYGYTF. For the CDR3, the DNA is TGCGCCAGCAGCTTGGGAGGACAGACACACTATGGCTACACCTTC.

Many counts were recorded for this clonotype. The V call is TRBV7-4, the J call TRBJ1-2, with TRBD1 identical over 10 bases. From germline, CDR1 is SGHVT and CDR2 SQSDAQ. This CDR3 spans 16 amino acids. The V gene end was trimmed by 7 bases and the J gene end by 4 bases; junction bases not matched to a gene: 12. Here the CDR3 DNA reads TGTGCCAGCAATGGGGACAGGGGTCCCTCTGGCTATGGCTACACCTTC. Translated: CASNGDRGPSGYGYTF.

This clonotype was seen a few times. J is TRBJ2-1 and V is TRBV4-1, with 13 bases lining up with TRBD2. This CDR3 spans 17 amino acids. V lost 1 base, J lost 11 bases, and 11 bases stayed unmatched. Looked up from germline, CDR1 is MGHRA and CDR2 is YSYEKL. The CDR3 loop is CASSQGALAGGRGKQFF. CDR3 bases: TGCGCCAGCAGCCAAGGGGCACTAGCGGGGGGGCGGGGTAAGCAGTTCTTC.

The rearrangement links TRBV7-9 to TRBJ1-2, with D maybe TRBD1 (5 bases). The CDR3 runs to 15 residues. CDR1 and CDR2 (germline): SEHNR, FQNEAQ (reference sequence). V shed 7 bases and J shed 7 bases, with 22 bases lying between them. CDR3 nucleotide sequence: TGTGCCAGCATTACCGGGACCCCCCAGGCAGGTGGCTACACCTTC. It encodes CASITGTPQAGGYTF.

This clonotype has only a few counts. V gene TRBV4-3 combines with J gene TRBJ2-3, with D possibly being TRBD2 (5 bases). Germline V gene sequence: CDR1 LGHNA, CDR2 YSLEER. The CDR3 length is 15 residues. V shed 1 base and J shed 4 bases, with 12 bases lying between them. As DNA, the CDR3 is TGCGCCAGCAGCCAAGCATTCCGGGGTGCAGATACGCAGTATTTT. Translating it yields CASSQAFRGADTQYF.

The V gene is TRBV20-1, the J gene TRBJ1-5, with 12 positions matching TRBD1. Germline values: CDR1 DFQATT, CDR2 SNEGSKA (reference sequence). This CDR3 has 17 residues. The trim removed 2 bases at V and 2 bases at J, leaving 7 bases unmatched. The chain's CDR3 is CSARRGTGGAGNQPQHF. The DNA of the CDR3 is TGCAGTGCTAGAAGGGGGACAGGGGGCGCTGGCAATCAGCCCCAGCATTTT.

This clonotype was detected only a few times. The chain links TRBV2 to TRBJ2-5, with D possibly matching TRBD2 (5 bases). CDR1 SNHLY and CDR2 FYNNEI come from the germline V gene. Trimming left V 10 bases short and J 4 bases short, with 13 bases between. This CDR3 is built from 12 residues. In DNA form, the CDR3 reads TGTGCCACTGAGGGTCCCGGAGAGACCCAGTACTTC. Its translation is CATEGPGETQYF.

The chain uses TRBV5-1 and TRBJ2-5, with D hard to call. Per the germline V gene, CDR1 is SGHRS and CDR2 is YFSETQ. Trimming took 1 base from V and 4 from J, leaving 14 bases between them. The CDR3 covers 15 residues. The DNA of the CDR3 is TGCGCCAGCAGCTTGAATCATCGGGCAGCAGAGACCCAGTACTTC. It codes for CASSLNHRAAETQYF.

The chain carries TRBV5-1 and TRBJ2-5, with D hard to call. Per germline, CDR1 SGHRS and CDR2 YFSETQ. V lost 6 bases, J lost 0 bases, and 9 bases lay in between. The CDR3 is made up of 13 amino acids. CDR3: CASTERNQETQYF. The CDR3 coding sequence is TGCGCCAGCACGGAGAGAAACCAAGAGACCCAGTACTTC.

The CDR3: CASSYIGSGNTIYF. Written as DNA, the CDR3 is TGTGCCAGCAGTTACATCGGATCTGGAAACACCATATATTTT. The rearrangement links TRBV6-2 or TRBV6-3 to TRBJ1-3; no clear D gene. V lost 2 bases and J lost 1, with 6 bases in between. The CDR3 covers 14 residues. Germline assignment: CDR1 MNHEY and CDR2 SVGEGT.

The V call is TRBV27, the J call TRBJ2-3; the match to TRBD1 covers 7 bases. The CDR3 length is 16 residues. Germline V gives CDR1 MNHEY, CDR2 SMNVEV (reference sequence). Trimming took 3 bases from V and 1 from J; bases not matched to a gene: 7. Here the CDR3 reads CASSFLGDSRTDTQYF. The CDR3 DNA is TGTGCCAGCAGTTTCTTAGGGGACAGTCGCACAGATACGCAGTATTTT.

This clonotype came up many times. The genes are TRBV20-1 and TRBJ2-3, with TRBD2 matching over 13 bases. This CDR3 is 17 amino acids long. CDR1 and CDR2 (germline): DFQATT, SNEGSKA (reference sequence). The V segment lost 5 bases and the J segment 5 bases; nucleotides outside the gene matches: 13. The CDR3 sequence is CSAGTSGTGFLLDTQYF. The CDR3 nucleotides read TGCAGTGCTGGGACTAGCGGGACCGGTTTTCTTCTAGATACGCAGTATTTT.

This clonotype was recorded many times. This rearrangement joins TRBV4-2 to TRBJ2-6; possibly TRBD1 or TRBD2 for D (5 bases each). The CDR3 is 19 amino acids. The V and J ends lost 6 bases and 0 bases respectively, with 21 bases between them. Per germline, CDR1 LGHNA and CDR2 YNFKEQ. In nucleotides, the CDR3 is TGTGCCAGCAGACATTATAGCCGGGACGAGAGCTCTGGGGCCAACGTCCTGACTTTC. Protein: CASRHYSRDESSGANVLTF.

The chain carries TRBV5-1 and TRBJ2-5; either TRBD1 or TRBD2 may supply D (5 bases each). CDR1 is SGHRS, CDR2 YFSETQ, per germline. The V end was cut by 3 bases, the J end by 4 bases, with 13 bases between. This CDR3 is built from 14 residues. CDR3 sequence: CASSWGKTGETQYF. The CDR3 DNA follows: TGCGCCAGCAGCTGGGGGAAGACGGGAGAGACCCAGTACTTC.

This clonotype was seen only a few times. The V gene is TRBV20-1, the J gene TRBJ2-1; D is undetermined. The germline V gene encodes CDR1 DFQATT and CDR2 SNEGSKA (reference sequence). The CDR3 has 14 residues. V was pared by 8 bases and J by 3 bases, with 17 bases between. CDR3 nucleotide sequence: TGCAGTAGCGCTCGAGTAGGAATCTACAATGAGCAGTTCTTC. This encodes CSSARVGIYNEQFF.

This clonotype was counted at least ten times. V and J are TRBV5-1 and TRBJ2-2, with 8 nucleotides matching TRBD2. Trimming at V came to 4 bases and at J to 5 bases, leaving 7 bases not matched to a gene. The length of the CDR3 is 15 residues. Germline CDR1 reads SGHRS; CDR2 reads YFSETQ. The CDR3 loop reads CASSPGGPTTGELFF. The CDR3, as DNA: TGCGCCAGCAGCCCGGGGGGGCCTACAACCGGGGAGCTGTTTTTT.

This clonotype was seen more than once but under ten times. The gene calls are TRBV6-1 and TRBJ2-7; no clear D. Germline-derived CDR1 and CDR2 are MNHNS and SASEGT. Deletions cut 3 bases from V and 7 bases from J, with 16 bases between. The CDR3 totals 14 residues. CDR3 bases: TGTGCCAGCAGTGAGGGTCCAGGCCCCGAGGAGCAGTACTTC. This translates into CASSEGPGPEEQYF.

The chain recombines TRBV27 with TRBJ2-7; TRBD1 aligns across 9 bases. V shed 0 bases, J shed 0 bases, and the junction held 9 bases outside the gene matches. Germline CDR1 reads MNHEY; CDR2 reads SMNVEV (reference sequence). The CDR3 is 18 residues long. The CDR3 bases are TGTGCCAGCAGTTTATCGAAAGGAAGGACAGGGGTCTCCTACGAGCAGTACTTC. Amino acids: CASSLSKGRTGVSYEQYF.

This clonotype occurred a few times. The rearrangement joins TRBV19 to TRBJ2-5; no clear D gene. The CDR3 has 14 residues. Trimming pared 3 bases from V and 5 bases from J, leaving 13 bases between. In germline, CDR1 is LNHDA, CDR2 SQIVND (reference sequence). The CDR3: CASSIELGWETQYF. The CDR3 DNA follows: TGTGCCAGTAGTATCGAACTTGGCTGGGAGACCCAGTACTTC.

This clonotype showed up just a few times. The rearrangement uses TRBV12-3 or TRBV12-4 and TRBJ1-5; 7 bases are shared with TRBD1. The ends lost 6 bases at V and 2 bases at J; junction bases unmatched: 7. This CDR3 has 15 residues. The CDR3 protein is CASRSGTDGNQPQHF. The CDR3 DNA sequence: TGTGCCAGCAGATCCGGGACAGATGGCAATCAGCCCCAGCATTTT.

V gene TRBV20-1 combines with J gene TRBJ2-5, with 10 positions matching TRBD2. Germline CDR1 and CDR2: DFQATT and SNEGSKA (reference sequence). This CDR3 is 16 amino acids long. Unmatched junction bases numbered 10, after V lost 3 bases and J lost 3 bases. Here the CDR3 DNA reads TGCAGTGCTAGGGGGATTAGCGGGGGGCGAGAAGAGACCCAGTACTTC. Protein sequence: CSARGISGGREETQYF.

The chain has TRBV18 and TRBJ2-3; 9 nucleotides line up with TRBD2. CDR3 length: 17 residues. Looked up from germline, CDR1 is KGHSH and CDR2 is LQKENI. Trimming removed 0 bases from V and 3 bases from J; junction bases left unmatched: 7. CDR3 nucleotide sequence: TGTGCCAGCTCACCACCGGCTAGCGGGGTAGTAACAGATACGCAGTATTTT. It yields the protein CASSPPASGVVTDTQYF.

The chain employs TRBV27 and TRBJ2-1; the match to TRBD2 covers 10 bases. The CDR3 runs 16 residues. V lost 3 bases, J lost 7 bases, and 9 bases stayed unmatched. From germline, CDR1 is MNHEY and CDR2 SMNVEV (reference sequence). In DNA, the CDR3 is TGTGCCAGCAGTTTCTTAGGGCTAGCGGGAGAAAATGAGCAGTTCTTC. It codes for CASSFLGLAGENEQFF.

By its share, this clonotype is medium-sized (0.01 to 0.1%). The chain couples TRBV24-1 to TRBJ2-2, with 7 positions matching TRBD1. Per germline, CDR1 KGHDR and CDR2 SFDVKD. The V segment lost 4 bases and the J segment 10 bases; nucleotides outside the gene matches: 5. This CDR3 contains 13 residues. The CDR3, as DNA: TGTGCCACCAGTGACGGGACAGCCCCGGAGCTGTTTTTT. Translating gives CATSDGTAPELFF.

This clonotype was detected many times. This chain joins TRBV7-2 and TRBJ1-2; TRBD1 is a possible D gene (5 bases). V lost 2 bases, J lost 4 bases, and 11 bases lay in between. The germline gives CDR1 SGHTA, CDR2 FQGNSA. This CDR3 comprises 14 residues. For the CDR3, the DNA is TGTGCCAGCAGCTTAACGAGGGGATCCTATGGCTACACCTTC. It translates to CASSLTRGSYGYTF.

J is TRBJ2-3 and V is TRBV6-5; 7 bases fit TRBD2. The junction had 3 bases not matched to a gene; V was cut back by 0 bases and J by 0 bases. CDR3 length: 16 amino acids. Germline V lookup: CDR1 MNHEY, CDR2 SVGAGI. The CDR3 reads CASSYSGRGSTDTQYF. CDR3 sequence (DNA): TGTGCCAGCAGTTACTCAGGGCGGGGGAGCACAGATACGCAGTATTTT.

The chain links TRBV5-1 to TRBJ2-1, with 10 bases identical to TRBD2. The germline V gene has CDR1 SGHRS and CDR2 YFSETQ. Losses at the gene ends were 2 bases for V and 8 bases for J; bases not matched to a gene: 4. CDR3 size: 14 residues. The CDR3: CASSLSSGSDEQFF. The CDR3 DNA reads TGCGCCAGCAGCTTATCTAGCGGGAGCGATGAGCAGTTCTTC.

The rearrangement links TRBV27 to TRBJ1-4, with 7 bases aligning to TRBD1. This CDR3 has 15 amino acids. Germline trimming cut 2 bases from V and 8 bases from J; bases unmatched to any gene: 8. The germline V gene encodes CDR1 MNHEY and CDR2 SMNVEV (reference sequence). The CDR3, as DNA: TGTGCCAGCAGTTTAAGGGGGACAGAAGACGAAAAACTGTTTTTT. It yields the protein CASSLRGTEDEKLFF.